This T cell receptor beta chain was captured in a study of OX40 agonist ivuxolimab in advanced cancers. Study in general: Ivuxolimab was delivered to patients intravenously every 2 weeks at doses spanning 0.01 to 10 mg/kg. At 82.7% male, the cohort had a mean age of around 56 years, ranging from 23 to 79.

Using immunoSEQ multiplex PCR, the repertoire was profiled, and TCRdb retains in-frame clones only, with some absent. The profile covers roughly 110,000 clones, with 90% appearing a single time and 0.45% to 0.5% taken by the ten largest. The V gene's germline CDR1 is LNHDA and CDR2 SQIVND (reference sequence). The CDR3 length is 15 residues. Trimming took off 4 bases at V and 4 bases at J, with 16 bases between the two ends. The rearrangement links TRBV19 to TRBJ1-2; a possible D gene is TRBD1 (5 bases). The source of this sequence is an adult with an advanced solid tumor such as melanoma, head and neck, liver or kidney cancer. The sample was CD4+ or CD8+ T cells sorted from blood, taken in a trial of the OX40 agonist ivuxolimab. The DNA of the CDR3 is TGTGCCAGTAGTACCGGGAGTGAAAGGGGCTATGGCTACACCTTC. It yields the protein CASSTGSERGYGYTF.